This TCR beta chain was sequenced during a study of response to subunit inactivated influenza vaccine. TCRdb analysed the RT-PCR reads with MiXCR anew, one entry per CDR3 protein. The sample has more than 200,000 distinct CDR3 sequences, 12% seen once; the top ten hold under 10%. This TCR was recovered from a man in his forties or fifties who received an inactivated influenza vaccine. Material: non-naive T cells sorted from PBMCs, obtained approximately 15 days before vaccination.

The CDR3 loop is CSALGGAPGITEETQYF. The CDR3 region has the DNA TGCAGTGCCCTAGGGGGGGCACCGGGGATAACGGAAGAGACCCAGTACTTC. This chain links TRBV20-1 with TRBJ2-5; a possible D gene is TRBD2 (7 bases). CDR3 length: 17 amino acids. Germline CDR1 is DFQATT and CDR2 is SNEGSKA (reference sequence). The V end lost 6 bases, the J end lost 3 bases, and 26 bases lay between the germline ends.